A selection of T cell receptor beta chains follows, all from one sample in a study of blood T cells in healthy people across ages. TCRdb redid the calling of the 5' RACE reads with MiXCR, one entry per CDR3 protein. This table holds around 1.1 million distinct CDR3 sequences, roughly two fifths found once. The sequenced sample was blood. These receptors were taken from a man aged 18 to 29 in good health. Each CDR3 is given with its conserved first and last residue. The D gene is left open where the match is weak. Rows give clone size only sometimes, using once, few, many, or a class for an expanded clone.

TRBJ2-5,NA,TRBD2,TRBV27,CASSFLRAGGQETQYF,TGTGCCAGCAGTTTTCTCCGAGCGGGGGGTCAAGAGACCCAGTACTTC
TRBJ2-1,NA,NA,TRBV5-5,CASSLIQGGIEQFF,TGTGCCAGCAGCTTGATACAGGGTGGAATCGAGCAGTTCTTC
TRBJ1-5,NA,NA,TRBV7-2,CASGKGGHNQPQHF,TGTGCCAGCGGGAAGGGGGGCCATAATCAGCCCCAGCATTTT
TRBJ2-1,few,TRBD1,TRBV28,CALRGQGSNEQFF,TGTGCCTTAAGGGGGCAGGGAAGCAATGAGCAGTTCTTC
TRBJ1-2,NA,TRBD1,TRBV30,CAWRVMDRGGYTF,TGTGCCTGGAGGGTCATGGACAGGGGTGGCTACACCTTC
TRBJ2-4,few,NA,TRBV12-3/TRBV12-4,CASSIDRYLKNIQYF,TGTGCCAGCAGCATCGACAGATATCTTAAAAACATTCAGTACTTC
TRBJ1-1,few,TRBD1,TRBV4-2,CASSQDAGQGGTEAFF,TGTGCCAGCAGCCAAGATGCCGGACAGGGCGGCACTGAAGCTTTCTTT
TRBJ2-2,NA,NA,TRBV10-3,CAISESADTGELFF,TGTGCCATCAGTGAGTCGGCCGACACCGGGGAGCTGTTTTTT
TRBJ2-7,NA,NA,TRBV6-6,CASSRRPGGGPHNEQYF,TGTGCCAGCAGTCGCCGCCCTGGGGGGGGGCCCCACAATGAGCAGTACTTC
TRBJ2-4,few,NA,TRBV3-1,CASSPSGSMGDIQYF,TGTGCCAGCAGCCCCTCTGGGAGCATGGGTGACATTCAGTACTTC
TRBJ2-1,many,TRBD1,TRBV5-6,CASSEGQGSDNEQFF,TGTGCCAGCAGCGAGGGACAGGGATCCGACAATGAGCAGTTCTTC
TRBJ2-5,NA,NA,TRBV5-6,CASSLRDLETQYF,TGTGCCAGCAGCTTGAGGGACCTAGAGACCCAGTACTTC
TRBJ2-3,few,NA,TRBV2,CASSLQSYTQYF,TGTGCCAGCAGTTTACAGTCTTATACGCAGTATTTT
TRBJ2-2,NA,NA,TRBV6-5,CASSYGPSYTGELFF,TGTGCCAGCAGTTACGGTCCATCTTACACCGGGGAGCTGTTTTTT
TRBJ1-2,few,NA,TRBV20-1,CSAGGATAHGYTF,TGCAGTGCGGGCGGAGCCACGGCGCATGGCTACACCTTC
TRBJ2-7,few,NA,TRBV29-1,CSVEGRGASEEQYF,TGCAGCGTTGAGGGTCGGGGAGCTTCGGAGGAGCAGTACTTC
TRBJ2-7,NA,TRBD1,TRBV10-3,CAISKGQGGPYEQYF,TGTGCCATCAGTAAGGGACAGGGCGGCCCCTACGAGCAGTACTTC
TRBJ1-5,few,TRBD1,TRBV6-2/TRBV6-3,CASSYRKDRGYSNQPQHF,TGTGCCAGCAGTTACCGAAAGGACAGGGGCTATAGCAATCAGCCCCAGCATTTT
TRBJ1-2,few,NA,TRBV5-1,CASPRLDDGYTF,TGCGCCAGCCCCAGGCTTGACGATGGCTACACCTTC
TRBJ2-7,few,NA,TRBV12-3/TRBV12-4,CASSFVEGEGSGSYEQYF,TGTGCCAGCAGTTTCGTCGAGGGAGAAGGTTCGGGCTCCTACGAGCAGTACTTC
TRBJ2-7,many,NA,TRBV27,CASSPQTGNYEQYF,TGTGCCAGCAGTCCGCAAACAGGGAACTACGAGCAGTACTTC
TRBJ2-7,NA,NA,TRBV7-9,CASSLSESSYSEQYF,TGTGCCAGCAGCTTATCCGAAAGCTCCTACAGTGAGCAGTACTTC
TRBJ1-2,NA,TRBD1,TRBV28,CASRLTTGFYGYTF,TGTGCCAGCAGACTAACGACAGGGTTCTATGGCTACACCTTC
TRBJ1-1,NA,TRBD1,TRBV5-1,CASSSQGAHTETFF,TGCGCCAGCAGCTCACAGGGGGCGCACACTGAAACTTTCTTT
TRBJ2-2,NA,NA,TRBV5-1,CASSFSGREFGELFF,TGCGCCAGCAGCTTCAGTGGCCGGGAGTTCGGGGAGCTGTTTTTT
TRBJ2-1,few,NA,TRBV4-1,CASSGVRLNNEQFF,TGCGCCAGCTCGGGGGTCCGACTTAACAATGAGCAGTTCTTC
TRBJ2-7,few,NA,TRBV28,CASSFVYNEQYF,TGTGCCAGCAGTTTTGTATACAATGAGCAGTACTTC
TRBJ1-2,few,NA,TRBV7-3,CASSPRTDSNYGYTF,TGTGCCAGCAGCCCTCGGACAGACTCTAACTATGGCTACACCTTC
TRBJ2-1,NA,TRBD2,TRBV11-2,CASIPGLVDNEQFF,TGTGCCAGCATCCCGGGACTAGTTGACAATGAGCAGTTCTTC
TRBJ1-6,NA,TRBD1,TRBV29-1,CSANTGGQNSPLHF,TGCAGCGCCAATACAGGGGGACAAAATTCACCCCTCCACTTT
TRBJ1-1,NA,NA,TRBV7-9,CASSLARVGNTEAFF,TGTGCCAGCAGCTTAGCCAGGGTAGGGAACACTGAAGCTTTCTTT
TRBJ1-1,few,TRBD1,TRBV4-2,CASSHTDRGNTEAFF,TGTGCCAGCAGCCACACGGACAGGGGTAACACTGAAGCTTTCTTT
TRBJ1-2,NA,NA,TRBV20-1,CSARNGEGRFFGGYTF,TGCAGTGCTAGAAATGGGGAGGGTCGGTTCTTTGGGGGCTACACCTTC
TRBJ2-1,NA,NA,TRBV11-2,CASSLGKTVAYNEQFF,TGTGCCAGCAGCTTAGGAAAGACAGTCGCCTACAATGAGCAGTTCTTC
TRBJ1-1,NA,NA,TRBV7-9,CASSLGVGVITEAFF,TGTGCCAGCAGCTTAGGAGTAGGGGTAATCACTGAAGCTTTCTTT
TRBJ1-1,NA,NA,TRBV15,CATSRPTDLNTEAFF,TGTGCCACCAGCAGACCGACAGACTTGAACACTGAAGCTTTCTTT
TRBJ1-5,NA,NA,TRBV12-3/TRBV12-4,CASSAPGISNQPQHF,TGTGCCAGCAGTGCGCCAGGGATAAGCAATCAGCCCCAGCATTTT
TRBJ1-4,NA,NA,TRBV14,CASSPQRGNYEKLFF,TGTGCCAGCAGCCCACAGCGGGGGAATTACGAAAAACTGTTTTTT
TRBJ2-7,NA,TRBD2,TRBV9,CASSVSLAGGRIAEQYF,TGTGCCAGCAGCGTCTCACTAGCGGGGGGGCGGATTGCTGAGCAGTACTTC
TRBJ2-5,few,NA,TRBV27,CASSLSGWETQYF,TGTGCCAGCAGTTTATCGGGATGGGAGACCCAGTACTTC
TRBJ1-2,NA,NA,TRBV4-2,CASSQEFAVGYTF,TGTGCCAGCAGCCAAGAATTCGCAGTCGGCTACACCTTC
TRBJ2-1,NA,TRBD2,TRBV7-2,CATTWRGARNEQFF,TGTGCCACTACGTGGCGGGGGGCCAGGAATGAGCAGTTCTTC
TRBJ1-1,few,NA,TRBV4-1,CASSQVDRNTEAFF,TGCGCCAGCAGCCAAGTGGACAGGAACACTGAAGCTTTCTTT
TRBJ1-5,few,NA,TRBV6-2/TRBV6-3,CASSYPLGTERRQPQHF,TGTGCCAGCAGTTACCCGCTCGGGACGGAAAGGCGACAGCCCCAGCATTTT
TRBJ1-1,NA,NA,TRBV4-3,CASSPDRLGTEAFF,TGCGCCAGCAGCCCTGACAGGTTGGGCACTGAAGCTTTCTTT
TRBJ1-2,few,NA,TRBV2,CASSRAREDGYTF,TGTGCCAGCTCAAGGGCCAGGGAAGATGGCTACACCTTC
TRBJ1-5,many,NA,TRBV20-1,CSAGGGQPQHF,TGCAGTGCTGGGGGCGGGCAGCCCCAGCATTTT
TRBJ2-3,few,TRBD2,TRBV12-3/TRBV12-4,CASSLALAGDSTQYF,TGTGCCAGCAGTTTAGCGCTAGCGGGGGATAGTACGCAGTATTTT
TRBJ2-1,NA,NA,TRBV27,CASNRNGYNEQFF,TGTGCCAGCAATCGGAACGGCTACAATGAGCAGTTCTTC
TRBJ1-2,NA,TRBD1,TRBV11-2,CASSRSGQGIFGDGYTF,TGTGCCAGCAGTCGTTCGGGACAGGGGATTTTCGGGGATGGCTACACCTTC
TRBJ1-6,NA,TRBD1,TRBV20-1,CSAHRTGFSSPLHF,TGCAGTGCTCACCGGACAGGTTTTTCTTCACCCCTCCACTTT
TRBJ1-5,few,NA,TRBV6-2/TRBV6-3,CASSYPTTGSSNQPQHF,TGTGCCAGCAGTTACCCCACGACAGGATCTAGCAATCAGCCCCAGCATTTT
TRBJ1-5,many,NA,TRBV12-3/TRBV12-4,CASSLRENQPQHF,TGTGCCAGCAGTCTACGGGAAAATCAGCCCCAGCATTTT
TRBJ1-1,NA,NA,TRBV10-3,CAIMARALGDSEAFF,TGTGCCATCATGGCCCGGGCTTTGGGCGACTCTGAAGCTTTCTTT